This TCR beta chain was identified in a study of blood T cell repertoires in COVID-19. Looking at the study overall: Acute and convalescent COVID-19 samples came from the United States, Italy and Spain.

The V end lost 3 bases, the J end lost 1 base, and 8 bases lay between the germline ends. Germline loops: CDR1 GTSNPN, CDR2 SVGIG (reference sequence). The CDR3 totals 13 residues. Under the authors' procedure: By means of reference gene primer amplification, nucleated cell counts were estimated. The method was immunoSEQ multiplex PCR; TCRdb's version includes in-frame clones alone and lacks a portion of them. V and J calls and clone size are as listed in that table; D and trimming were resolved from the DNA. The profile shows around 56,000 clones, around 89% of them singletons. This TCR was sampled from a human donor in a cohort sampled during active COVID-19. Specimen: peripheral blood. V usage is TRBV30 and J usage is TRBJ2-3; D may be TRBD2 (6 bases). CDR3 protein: CAWRWGGTDTQYF. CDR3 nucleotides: TGTGCCTGGAGATGGGGGGGCACAGATACGCAGTATTTT.